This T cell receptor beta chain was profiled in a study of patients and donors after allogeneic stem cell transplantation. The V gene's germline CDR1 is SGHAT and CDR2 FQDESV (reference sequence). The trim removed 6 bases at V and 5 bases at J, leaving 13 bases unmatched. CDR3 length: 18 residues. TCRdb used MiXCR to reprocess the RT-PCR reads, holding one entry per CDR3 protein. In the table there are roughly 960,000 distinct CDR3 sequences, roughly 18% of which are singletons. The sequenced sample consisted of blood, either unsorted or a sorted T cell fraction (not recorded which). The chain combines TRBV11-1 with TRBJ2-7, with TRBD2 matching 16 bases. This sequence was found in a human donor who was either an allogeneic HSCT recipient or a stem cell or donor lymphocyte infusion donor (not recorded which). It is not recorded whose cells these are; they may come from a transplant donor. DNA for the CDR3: TGTGCCAGCAGTTTTGTGGGGACTAGCGGGAGGGCCCGGGACGAGCAGTACTTC. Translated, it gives CASSFVGTSGRARDEQYF.